A few counts support the clone carrying this T cell receptor (beta chain). CDR1 SGHRS and CDR2 YFSETQ come from the germline V gene. J lost 14 bases, V lost 0 bases, and 10 bases had no gene match. This CDR3 is built from 13 residues. The sample belongs to a study of blood T cell repertoires in COVID-19. The repertoire was sequenced with immunoSEQ multiplex PCR; TCRdb's copy has only in-frame clones and lacks some. The sample lists approximately 470,000 clones, about nine tenths occurring once. Participant-given clinical history determined each cohort assignment. The sample taken for sequencing was PBMCs or T cells enriched from blood (not recorded which). The chain uses TRBV5-1 and TRBJ1-2; the match to TRBD1 covers 7 bases. The clonotype was recovered from a woman under 30 who had recovered from COVID-19. In DNA form, the CDR3 reads TGCGCCAGCAGCTTGGTATCAGATTCCAGGGGGACCTTC. Its protein is CASSLVSDSRGTF.